Shown below are 28 T cell receptor beta chains from a single sample sequenced in a study of blood T cell repertoires in COVID-19. TCRdb keeps only in-frame clones here, not all; method: immunoSEQ multiplex PCR. The data show more than 90,000 clones, approximately 80% seen once. The sequenced sample consisted of peripheral blood. The receptors were gathered from a human donor in a cohort sampled during active COVID-19.

CDR3 nucleotides: TGTGCCAGCAGTTACTCAACAGGGCCCTTCTATGGCTACACCTTC. It encodes CASSYSTGPFYGYTF. This rearrangement joins TRBV6-2 or TRBV6-3 to TRBJ1-2, with D possibly matching TRBD1 (6 bases). V dropped 0 bases and J dropped 4 bases, with 12 bases sitting between them. CDR1 is MNHEY, CDR2 SVGEGT, per germline. This CDR3 contains 15 residues.

The V gene is TRBV2, the J gene TRBJ1-1; perhaps TRBD1 as D (5 bases). V was pared by 6 bases and J by 0 bases, with 11 bases between. This CDR3 contains 14 residues. The germline V gene has CDR1 SNHLY and CDR2 FYNNEI. CDR3 residues: CASSGHLLNTEAFF. The CDR3 DNA reads as TGTGCCAGCAGCGGACACCTCCTGAACACTGAAGCTTTCTTT.

The chain is built from TRBV29-1 and TRBJ2-7; TRBD1 might be the D (5 bases). This CDR3 comprises 15 residues. The V end was cut by 6 bases, the J end by 4 bases, with 22 bases between. Germline V gene sequence: CDR1 SQVTM, CDR2 ANQGSEA. The CDR3 DNA follows: TGCAGCGTCCTAACTGACCTCGGACATTATTACGAGCAGTACTTC. Residues: CSVLTDLGHYYEQYF.

V gene TRBV5-1 combines with J gene TRBJ2-1; weak D call: TRBD2 (5 bases). Germline V gene sequence: CDR1 SGHRS, CDR2 YFSETQ. The CDR3 runs 13 residues. The V gene lost 4 bases and the J gene lost 6 bases, with 11 bases spanning the gap. The CDR3 bases are TGCGCCAGCAGCCGGACTTCGGGCAATGAGCAGTTCTTC. Its protein is CASSRTSGNEQFF.

This rearrangement joins TRBV11-2 to TRBJ2-7; TRBD1 matches 8 bases. Per the germline V gene, CDR1 is SGHAT and CDR2 is FQNNGV. The CDR3 is 15 residues long. The V segment lost 0 bases and the J segment 5 bases; nucleotides outside the gene matches: 6. The CDR3 sequence: CASSLEQGASHEQYF. Here the CDR3 DNA reads TGTGCCAGCAGCTTAGAGCAGGGGGCCAGCCACGAGCAGTACTTC.

The gene calls are TRBV18 and TRBJ1-4; D remains ambiguous. The germline V gene encodes CDR1 KGHSH and CDR2 LQKENI. V lost 2 bases to trimming and J lost 0 bases, with 7 bases between them. There are 15 residues in the CDR3. The CDR3 here is CASSPNGATNEKLFF. The CDR3, as DNA: TGTGCCAGCTCACCAAACGGGGCAACTAATGAAAAACTGTTTTTT.

This clone was seen only once. The chain carries TRBV10-3 and TRBJ2-7; the D gene is possibly TRBD2 (6 bases). With 2 bases removed from V and 8 bases from J, the gap between germline ends came to 16 bases. The CDR3 spans 14 residues. Per the germline V gene, CDR1 is ENHRY and CDR2 is SYGVKD. The CDR3 is CAISESREESKQYF. CDR3 bases: TGTGCCATCAGTGAGAGCAGGGAGGAGAGCAAGCAGTACTTC.

The CDR3 region is CASSRRTGGTDTQYF. DNA for the CDR3: TGTGCCAGCTCACGAAGGACAGGCGGGACAGATACGCAGTATTTT. The chain is built from TRBV18 and TRBJ2-3; 7 nucleotides agree with TRBD1. Germline CDR1 is KGHSH and CDR2 is LQKENI. V shed 4 bases and J 3 bases; nucleotides not matched to a gene: 7. The CDR3 is 15 residues long.

Of note for this clone: At one boundary the junction diverges from the germline segment, which might be a read error. V is TRBV6-2 or TRBV6-3 and J is TRBJ1-1, with 7 nucleotides matching TRBD1. Germline V CDR1 and CDR2: MNHEY, SVGEGT. The CDR3 contains 14 residues. CDR3 in DNA: TGTGCCAGCAGTTACTCGAATCATGGGACAGAGCCTCTCTTC. Translating gives CASSYSNHGTEPLF.

The gene calls are TRBV3-1 (or the pseudogene TRBV3-2) and TRBJ1-6; D uncertain. V was clipped by 0 bases and J by 11 bases, with 14 bases between them. The CDR3 is 15 amino acids. CDR1 and CDR2 from the germline V gene are LGHDT and YNNKEL (reference sequence). The CDR3 DNA reads TGTGCCAGCAGCCAAGAAAGGGTCGGAGGGACACCCCTCCACTTT. It yields the protein CASSQERVGGTPLHF.

Here the CDR3 DNA reads TGTGCCAGCAGACATGAAAACGCCGCACAAGAGACCCAGTACTTC. Protein sequence: CASRHENAAQETQYF. The rearrangement links TRBV6-5 to TRBJ2-5; D is ambiguous. Germline V lookup: CDR1 MNHEY, CDR2 SVGAGI. The V and J ends lost 6 bases and 2 bases respectively, with 16 bases between them. CDR3 size: 15 residues.

The genes are TRBV2 and TRBJ2-2; the D gene is possibly TRBD1 (6 bases). The length of the CDR3 is 14 residues. Trimming stripped 4 bases from V and 2 bases from J, with 8 bases between. The germline CDR1 and CDR2 sequences are SNHLY and FYNNEI. The CDR3 DNA reads TGTGCCAGCAGTGGCAGGGGAAACACCGGGGAGCTGTTTTTT. It translates to CASSGRGNTGELFF. The whole variable domain, filled in from reference TRBV2 and TRBJ2-2, reads EPEVTQTPSHQVTQMGQEVILRCVPISNHLYFYWYRQILGQKVEFLVSFYNNEISEKSEIFDDQFSVERPDGSNFTLKIRSTKLEDSAMYFCASSGRGNTGELFFGEGSRLTVL.

V gene TRBV11-2 combines with J gene TRBJ1-1; D remains unclear. The V gene lost 0 bases and the J gene lost 7 bases, with 6 bases spanning the gap. The CDR3 totals 12 residues. CDR1 SGHAT and CDR2 FQNNGV come from the germline V gene. The CDR3 is CASSLDRFEAFF. CDR3 nucleotide sequence: TGTGCCAGCAGCTTAGACAGGTTTGAAGCTTTCTTT.

The rearrangement joins TRBV9 to TRBJ1-2; D remains ambiguous. V lost 4 bases and J 0 bases, leaving 10 bases between the germline ends. Germline lookup yields CDR1 SGDLS and CDR2 YYNGEE. The CDR3 runs 14 residues. The CDR3 spells CASSPTTTNYGYTF. The CDR3 nucleotides read TGTGCCAGCAGCCCAACGACAACTAACTATGGCTACACCTTC.

The genes are TRBV27 and TRBJ2-5; D possibly corresponds to TRBD2 (5 bases). The germline V gene has CDR1 MNHEY and CDR2 SMNVEV (reference sequence). The V end was cut by 6 bases, the J end by 6 bases, with 14 bases between. This CDR3 spans 13 amino acids. This chain's CDR3 is CASSKLGSQTQYF. In DNA form, the CDR3 reads TGTGCCAGCAGCAAACTAGGATCGCAGACCCAGTACTTC.

This chain uses TRBV7-2 with TRBJ2-3; 10 bases agree with TRBD2. The CDR3 sequence is 19 residues long. Per germline, CDR1 SGHTA and CDR2 FQGNSA. Unmatched junction bases numbered 12, after V lost 2 bases and J lost 1 base. CDR3 sequence: CASSLSGGVPWVRTDTQYF. CDR3 DNA: TGTGCCAGCAGCTTAAGCGGGGGGGTCCCTTGGGTCCGCACAGATACGCAGTATTTT. Full variable domain (outside the CDR3, taken from reference TRBV7-2 and TRBJ2-3): GAGVSQSPSNKVTEKGKDVELRCDPISGHTALYWYRQSLGQGLEFLIYFQGNSAPDKSGLPSDRFSAERTGGSVSTLTIQRTQQEDSAVYLCASSLSGGVPWVRTDTQYFGPGTRLTVL.

This clone has a handful of counts. The rearrangement links TRBV5-4 to TRBJ1-6; TRBD1 aligns across 9 bases. CDR1 and CDR2 from the germline V gene are SGHNT and YYREEE (reference sequence). The CDR3 spans 15 residues. J gave up 7 bases and V 0 bases, and 2 bases lay outside the gene matches. As DNA, the CDR3 is TGTGCCAGCAGCTTGGAGGGACAGGGAAATTCACCCCTCCACTTT. As protein: CASSLEGQGNSPLHF. The full variable domain, completed using reference TRBV5-4 and TRBJ1-6, is ETGVTQSPTHLIKTRGQQVTLRCSSQSGHNTVSWYQQALGQGPQFIFQYYREEENGRGNFPPRFSGLQFPNYSSELNVNALELDDSALYLCASSLEGQGNSPLHFGNGTRLTVT.

Notes on this clone: Mismatch with germline at one junction end may stem from a read error. This chain links TRBV19 with TRBJ2-2, with D possibly being TRBD1 (5 bases). Germline V gene lookup returns CDR1 LNHDA and CDR2 SQIVND (reference sequence). This CDR3 has 15 residues. CDR3 nucleotide sequence: TGTGCCAGTAGTCTAGAAACACAGGTCACCGGGGAGCTGTTTTTT. Translating gives CASSLETQVTGELFF.

The V call is TRBV5-6, the J call TRBJ1-5, with 7 bases matching TRBD1. J was trimmed by 2 bases and V by 4 bases; bases with no gene match: 9. CDR1 SGHDT and CDR2 YYEEEE come from the germline V gene. This CDR3 is 16 amino acids long. CDR3 in DNA: TGTGCCAGCAGCCGAGACAGGGATCGGGGCAATCAGCCCCAGCATTTT. This encodes CASSRDRDRGNQPQHF.

This clone appeared once. The rearrangement joins TRBV6-5 to TRBJ2-5; D possibly corresponds to TRBD1 (6 bases). This CDR3 is built from 14 residues. V lost 2 bases, J lost 7 bases, and 14 bases lay in between. From germline, CDR1 is MNHEY and CDR2 SVGAGI. CDR3 nucleotide sequence: TGTGCCAGCAGTTACAGTGGGGGCGCGGGGACCCAGTACTTC. This translates into CASSYSGGAGTQYF.

This clone appeared once. The chain carries TRBV5-4 and TRBJ1-1, with TRBD1 matching 9 bases. This CDR3 spans 14 amino acids. Trimming cost V 5 bases and J 6 bases; bases outside gene matches: 8. Germline V gene lookup returns CDR1 SGHNT and CDR2 YYREEE (reference sequence). CDR3 bases: TGTGCCAGCAGTCCGGACAGGGGAGTCCCTGAAGCTTTCTTT. Translated, it gives CASSPDRGVPEAFF.

This chain's CDR3 is CASSPLHGQDINYGYTF. The CDR3 bases are TGTGCCAGCTCACCACTCCATGGACAGGATATTAACTATGGCTACACCTTC. The chain carries TRBV18 and TRBJ1-2; 7 bases are shared with TRBD1. Germline V CDR1 and CDR2: KGHSH, LQKENI. J was trimmed by 1 base and V by 1 base; bases with no gene match: 9. CDR3 length: 17 residues.

The table lists this clone with a few counts. J is TRBJ1-2 and V is TRBV12-3 or TRBV12-4, with 8 bases identical to TRBD1. The CDR3 totals 12 residues. Losses at the gene ends were 6 bases for V and 3 bases for J; bases not matched to a gene: 0. In nucleotides, the CDR3 is TGTGCCAGCAGGGACAGGGACTATGGCTACACCTTC. It codes for CASRDRDYGYTF.

J is TRBJ1-1 and V is TRBV6-5, with D perhaps TRBD1 (5 bases). V lost 5 bases, J lost 4 bases, and 11 bases lay in between. Germline lookup yields CDR1 MNHEY and CDR2 SVGAGI. This CDR3 contains 13 residues. The DNA of the CDR3 is TGTGCCAGCAGTCTTAGACAGCGCACTGAAGCTTTCTTT. This sequence encodes CASSLRQRTEAFF.

The chain has TRBV25-1 and TRBJ2-7; 8 nucleotides line up with TRBD1. CDR1 MGHDK and CDR2 SYGVNS come from the germline V gene. The CDR3 runs to 15 residues. The V gene end was trimmed by 3 bases and the J gene end by 6 bases; junction bases not matched to a gene: 10. The CDR3 protein is CASSDEDRANIEQYF. The DNA for the CDR3 is TGTGCCAGCAGTGATGAGGACAGGGCGAACATCGAGCAGTACTTC.

This clone occurred once. CDR3 region: CASSITGDQETQYF. DNA of the CDR3: TGTGCCAGTAGTATAACAGGGGACCAAGAGACCCAGTACTTC. The J gene is TRBJ2-5, the V gene TRBV19; TRBD1 matches at 7 bases. The CDR3 covers 14 residues. The J segment lost 0 bases and the V segment lost 2 bases, leaving 0 bases of the junction unmatched. Germline-derived CDR1 and CDR2 are LNHDA and SQIVND (reference sequence). The whole variable domain, remainder taken from reference TRBV19 and TRBJ2-5, is DGGITQSPKYLFRKEGQNVTLSCEQNLNHDAMYWYRQDPGQGLRLIYYSQIVNDFQKGDIAEGYSVSREKKESFPLTVTSAQKNPTAFYLCASSITGDQETQYFGPGTRLLVL.

The rearrangement links TRBV2 to TRBJ1-3; weak D call: TRBD1 (5 bases). The V end was cut by 4 bases, the J end by 4 bases, with 14 bases between. This CDR3 region has 15 residues. CDR1 is SNHLY and CDR2 is FYNNEI in the germline V gene. CDR3 sequence reads: CASSVPGVSGNTIYF. As DNA, the CDR3 is TGTGCCAGCAGTGTACCGGGGGTCTCAGGAAACACCATATATTTT.

This chain connects TRBV5-1 to TRBJ2-1; D is unclear. CDR3 length equals 16 residues. V shed 2 bases and J shed 3 bases, with 15 bases lying between them. Germline CDR1 is SGHRS and CDR2 is YFSETQ. CDR3 sequence: CASSFSALSIYNEQFF. The CDR3, as DNA: TGCGCCAGCAGCTTTAGTGCGCTCTCAATCTACAATGAGCAGTTCTTC.